Listed below are T cell receptor beta chains from one sample, sequenced in a study of early T cells in non-severe SARS-CoV-2 infection. Each CDR3 protein gets one entry after TCRdb re-called the 5' RACE reads with MiXCR. The data contain about 50,000 distinct CDR3 sequences, about 10% of them singletons. Specimen: whole blood. These receptor sequences come from an adult who was a healthcare worker with PCR-confirmed SARS-CoV-2 infection or an uninfected control (not recorded which). Both conserved end residues are part of each CDR3. Clone sizes are given selectively: once, few, many, or a class where the clone is expanded.

J: TRBJ2-5
size: NA
V: TRBV6-2/TRBV6-3
CDR3: CASQRAQVIQETQYF

J: TRBJ2-5
size: many
V: TRBV29-1
CDR3: CSVDPGIQETQYF

J: TRBJ2-5
size: few
V: TRBV7-9
CDR3: CASSLLRNIASQETQYF

J: TRBJ2-7
size: NA
V: TRBV29-1
CDR3: CSVITGMAGYEQYF

J: TRBJ2-4
size: few
V: TRBV11-2
CDR3: CASSARDTLTKNIQYF

J: TRBJ2-1
size: medium-sized
V: TRBV9
CDR3: CASSARGYNEQFF

J: TRBJ2-2
size: NA
V: TRBV18
CDR3: CASSRDGTGELFF

J: TRBJ2-2
size: few
V: TRBV20-1
CDR3: CSARPAGAGTGELFF

J: TRBJ2-5
size: many
V: TRBV12-3/TRBV12-4
CDR3: CASRKRDQETQYF

J: TRBJ1-5
size: many
V: TRBV19
CDR3: CASSIYRDSNQPQHF

J: TRBJ2-2
size: many
V: TRBV7-8
CDR3: CASSLNRLKTNYLTGELFF

J: TRBJ2-7
size: many
V: TRBV20-1
CDR3: CSAPTLGLAYF

J: TRBJ1-5
size: many
V: TRBV29-1
CDR3: CSVWEAGGQREHF

J: TRBJ1-3
size: NA
V: TRBV7-3
CDR3: CASSLSGADTIYF

J: TRBJ1-3
size: many
V: TRBV29-1
CDR3: CSVVTASGNTIYF

J: TRBJ1-1
size: many
V: TRBV20-1
CDR3: CSARIQRTEAFF

J: TRBJ1-2
size: many
V: TRBV20-1
CDR3: CSARDNYGYTF

J: TRBJ2-1
size: many
V: TRBV7-8
CDR3: CASSWTSGRATEQFF

J: TRBJ2-6
size: many
V: TRBV5-1
CDR3: CASSQTSGYSGANVLTF

J: TRBJ2-7
size: NA
V: TRBV20-1
CDR3: CSARDRGLAGVGEQYF

J: TRBJ2-7
size: NA
V: TRBV10-2
CDR3: CASKLAEVSYEQYF

J: TRBJ2-1
size: NA
V: TRBV5-1
CDR3: CASSWDLGSSYNEQFF

J: TRBJ2-3
size: medium-sized
V: TRBV7-9
CDR3: CASNWGQGASDTQYF

J: TRBJ2-1
size: many
V: TRBV29-1
CDR3: CSVEGGRGIWGNEQFF

J: TRBJ2-1
size: NA
V: TRBV9
CDR3: CASTRSALDEQFF

J: TRBJ2-7
size: many
V: TRBV20-1
CDR3: CSASWDRSSYEQYF

J: TRBJ2-1
size: few
V: TRBV19
CDR3: CASSFFPLDMGEWNSNEQFF

J: TRBJ2-1
size: few
V: TRBV27
CDR3: CASSPIGRGTYNEQFF

J: TRBJ2-4
size: many
V: TRBV18
CDR3: CASSPLRDVQYF

J: TRBJ2-7
size: NA
V: TRBV18
CDR3: CASSLWGDRKSSYEQYF

J: TRBJ1-2
size: many
V: TRBV5-1
CDR3: CASSERGLGYTF

J: TRBJ2-3
size: NA
V: TRBV2
CDR3: CASSELLKPSTDTQYF

J: TRBJ2-2
size: many
V: TRBV6-2/TRBV6-3
CDR3: CASSRELAGVTGELFF

J: TRBJ2-5
size: many
V: TRBV11-2
CDR3: CASSLERTGLEETQYF

J: TRBJ2-4
size: many
V: TRBV28
CDR3: CASSSLSDYKNIQYF

J: TRBJ2-7
size: once
V: TRBV4-1
CDR3: CASTSGLAFSYEQYF

J: TRBJ2-1
size: many
V: TRBV29-1
CDR3: CSVPGTGNYYNEQFF